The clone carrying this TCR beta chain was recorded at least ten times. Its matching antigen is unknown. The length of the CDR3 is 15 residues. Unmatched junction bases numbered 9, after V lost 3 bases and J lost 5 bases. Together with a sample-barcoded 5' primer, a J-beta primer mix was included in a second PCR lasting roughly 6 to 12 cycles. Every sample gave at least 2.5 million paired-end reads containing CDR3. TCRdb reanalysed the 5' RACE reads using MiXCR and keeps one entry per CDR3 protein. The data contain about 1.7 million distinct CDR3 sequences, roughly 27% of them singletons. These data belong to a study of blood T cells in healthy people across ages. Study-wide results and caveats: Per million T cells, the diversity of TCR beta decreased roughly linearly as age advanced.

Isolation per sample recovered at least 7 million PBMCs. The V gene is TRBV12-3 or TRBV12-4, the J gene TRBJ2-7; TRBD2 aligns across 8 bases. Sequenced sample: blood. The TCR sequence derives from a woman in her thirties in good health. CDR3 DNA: TGTGCCAGCAGTTTTTCCGGGACTAGGGGGGACGAGCAGTACTTC. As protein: CASSFSGTRGDEQYF.